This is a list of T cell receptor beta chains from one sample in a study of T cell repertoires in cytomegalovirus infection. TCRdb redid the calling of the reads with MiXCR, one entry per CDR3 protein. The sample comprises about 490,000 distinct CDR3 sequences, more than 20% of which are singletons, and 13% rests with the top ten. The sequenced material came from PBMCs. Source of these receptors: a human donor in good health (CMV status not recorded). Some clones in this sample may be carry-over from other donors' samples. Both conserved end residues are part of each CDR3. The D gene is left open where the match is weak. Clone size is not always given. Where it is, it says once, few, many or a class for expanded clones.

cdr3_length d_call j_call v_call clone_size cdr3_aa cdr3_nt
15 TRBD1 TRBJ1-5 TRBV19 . CASRTGGANNQPQHF TGTGCCAGTAGAACAGGGGGCGCGAACAATCAGCCCCAGCATTTT
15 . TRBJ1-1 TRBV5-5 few CASSLLPGMNTEAFF TGTGCCAGCAGCTTGCTCCCGGGGATGAACACTGAAGCTTTCTTT
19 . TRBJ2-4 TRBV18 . CASSALVITSSLGKNIQYF TGTGCCAGCTCCGCCCTCGTTATCACTAGTTCCCTTGGCAAAAACATTCAGTACTTC
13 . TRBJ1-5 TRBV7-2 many CASSLSGDQPQHF TGTGCCAGCAGCTTATCAGGGGATCAGCCCCAGCATTTT
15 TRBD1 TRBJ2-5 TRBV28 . CASSPLQGADETQYF TGTGCCAGCAGCCCACTTCAGGGGGCGGATGAGACCCAGTACTTC
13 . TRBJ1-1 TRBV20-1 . CSAIGQGRTEAFF TGCAGTGCTATTGGCCAGGGGCGAACTGAAGCTTTCTTT
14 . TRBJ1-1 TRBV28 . CASSGREWTAEAFF TGTGCCAGCAGTGGACGAGAGTGGACCGCTGAAGCTTTCTTT
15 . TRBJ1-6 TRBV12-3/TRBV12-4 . CASSLAGGVNSPLHF TGTGCCAGCAGTTTAGCTGGCGGAGTTAATTCACCCCTCCACTTT
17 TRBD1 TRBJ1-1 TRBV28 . CATERLVGQGINTEAFF TGTGCCACTGAACGCCTGGTTGGACAGGGGATAAACACTGAAGCTTTCTTT
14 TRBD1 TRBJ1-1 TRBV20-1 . CSARGQGGNTEAFF TGCAGTGCTAGGGGGCAGGGGGGGAACACTGAAGCTTTCTTT
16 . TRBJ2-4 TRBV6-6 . CASSYTLAGLLNIQYF TGTGCCAGCAGTTACACGCTTGCGGGCCTTCTGAACATTCAGTACTTC
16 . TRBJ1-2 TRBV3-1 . CASSPRGTAGREGYTF TGTGCCAGCAGCCCCAGAGGGACCGCGGGTAGGGAAGGCTACACCTTC
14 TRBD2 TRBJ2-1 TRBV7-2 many CASSPLTSVNEQFF TGTGCCAGCAGCCCCCTAACTAGCGTCAATGAGCAGTTCTTC
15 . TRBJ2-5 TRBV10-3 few CAISESVAVEETQYF TGTGCCATCAGTGAGTCTGTGGCGGTGGAAGAGACCCAGTACTTC
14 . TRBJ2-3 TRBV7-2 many CASRPEEVFRAQYF TGTGCCAGCAGACCCGAGGAGGTTTTTCGTGCGCAGTATTTT
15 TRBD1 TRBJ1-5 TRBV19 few CASSTGGAAAQPQHF TGTGCCAGTAGTACAGGGGGCGCAGCTGCCCAGCCCCAGCATTTT
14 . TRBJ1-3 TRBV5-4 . CASSLMGSGNTIYF TGTGCCAGCAGCTTGATGGGGTCTGGAAACACCATATATTTT
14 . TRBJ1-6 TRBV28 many CASSLLAGKSPLHF TGTGCCAGCAGTTTATTGGCAGGGAAATCACCCCTCCACTTT
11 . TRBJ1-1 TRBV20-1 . CSVFGLTEAFF TGCAGTGTCTTCGGGCTAACTGAAGCTTTCTTT
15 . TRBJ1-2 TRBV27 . CASSLWGANNYGYTF TGTGCCAGCAGTTTATGGGGGGCGAACAACTATGGCTACACCTTC
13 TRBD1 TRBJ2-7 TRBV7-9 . CASRGTASYEQYF TGTGCCAGCCGAGGGACAGCCTCCTACGAGCAGTACTTC
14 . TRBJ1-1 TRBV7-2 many CASSLSESNTEAFF TGTGCCAGCAGCTTATCGGAATCGAACACTGAAGCTTTCTTT
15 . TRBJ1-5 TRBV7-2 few CASSLGIYSNQPQHF TGTGCCAGCAGCTTAGGGATCTATAGCAATCAGCCCCAGCATTTT
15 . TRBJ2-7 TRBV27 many CASSHKGVLWYEQYF TGTGCCAGCAGCCATAAGGGGGTCCTGTGGTACGAGCAGTACTTC
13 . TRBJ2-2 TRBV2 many CASSEPSVVELFF TGTGCCAGCAGTGAACCCTCGGTCGTCGAGCTGTTTTTT
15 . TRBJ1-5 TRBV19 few CASSIVSGSNQPQHF TGTGCCAGTAGTATCGTTTCAGGGAGCAATCAGCCCCAGCATTTT
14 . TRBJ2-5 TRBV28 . CASKPSVPQETQYF TGTGCCAGCAAACCATCAGTACCCCAAGAGACCCAGTACTTC
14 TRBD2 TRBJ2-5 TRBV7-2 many CASSLGGSRETQYF TGTGCCAGCAGCTTAGGCGGGAGTCGGGAGACCCAGTACTTC
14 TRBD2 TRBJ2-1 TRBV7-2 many CASSFGVAGNEQFF TGTGCCAGCAGCTTCGGCGTAGCGGGAAATGAGCAGTTCTTC
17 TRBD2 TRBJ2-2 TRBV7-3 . CASSLDGDSGRTGELFF TGTGCCAGCAGTCTCGACGGAGATAGCGGGAGAACCGGGGAGCTGTTTTTT
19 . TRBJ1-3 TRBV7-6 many CASSLRALHEATAGNTIYF TGTGCCAGCAGCTTAAGAGCCCTCCACGAGGCAACGGCTGGAAACACCATATATTTT
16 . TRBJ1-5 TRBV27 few CASSPGMGGSKQPQHF TGTGCCAGCAGTCCCGGAATGGGGGGGAGTAAGCAGCCCCAGCATTTT
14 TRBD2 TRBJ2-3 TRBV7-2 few CASSFGTSADTQYF TGTGCCAGCAGCTTTGGGACTAGCGCAGATACGCAGTATTTT
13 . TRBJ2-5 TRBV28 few CASSLMRRETQYF TGTGCCAGCAGTTTAATGAGAAGGGAGACCCAGTACTTC
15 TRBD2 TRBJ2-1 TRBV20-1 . CSARDRLAGGNEQFF TGCAGTGCTAGAGATCGGCTAGCGGGAGGTAATGAGCAGTTCTTC
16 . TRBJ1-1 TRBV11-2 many CASSLVARTMNTEAFF TGTGCCAGCAGCTTAGTTGCCAGAACTATGAACACTGAAGCTTTCTTT
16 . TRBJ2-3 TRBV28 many CASSLFGQTRTDTQYF TGTGCCAGCAGTTTATTCGGTCAGACTCGCACAGATACGCAGTATTTT
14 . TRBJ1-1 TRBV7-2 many CASSHRDENTEAFF TGTGCCAGCAGCCACCGGGACGAGAACACTGAAGCTTTCTTT
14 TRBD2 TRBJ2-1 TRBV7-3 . CASSRLAGGGEQFF TGTGCCAGCAGCCGACTAGCGGGAGGAGGGGAGCAGTTCTTC
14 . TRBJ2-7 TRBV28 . CASSPGSPPYEQYF TGTGCCAGCAGCCCCGGGAGTCCTCCCTACGAGCAGTACTTC
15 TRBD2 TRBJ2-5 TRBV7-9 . CASSLGQREEKTQYF TGTGCCAGCAGCTTAGGACAGCGGGAGGAAAAGACCCAGTACTTC
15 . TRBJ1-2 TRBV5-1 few CASSLAPGRVEGYTF TGCGCCAGCAGCTTGGCACCAGGGCGTGTGGAAGGCTACACCTTC